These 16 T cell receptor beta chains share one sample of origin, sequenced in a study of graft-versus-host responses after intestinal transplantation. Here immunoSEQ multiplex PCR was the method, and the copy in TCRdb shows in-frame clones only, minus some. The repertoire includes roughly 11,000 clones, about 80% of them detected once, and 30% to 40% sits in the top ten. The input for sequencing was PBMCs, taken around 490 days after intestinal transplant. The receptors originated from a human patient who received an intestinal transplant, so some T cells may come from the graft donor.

CDR3 DNA sequence: TGCGCCAGCAGCCGTGGGACAGGGGGCTACGAGCAGTACTTC. This encodes CASSRGTGGYEQYF. This chain joins TRBV5-1 and TRBJ2-5; 11 bases line up with TRBD1. The tail of the sequence fits TRBJ2-7 better, so the J call may be wrong. This CDR3 spans 14 amino acids. The germline gives CDR1 SGHRS, CDR2 YFSETQ.

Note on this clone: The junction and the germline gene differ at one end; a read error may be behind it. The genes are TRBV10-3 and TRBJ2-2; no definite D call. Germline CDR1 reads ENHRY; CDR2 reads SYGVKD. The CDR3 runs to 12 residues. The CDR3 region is CATSPSTRELFF. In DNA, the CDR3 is TGTGCCACCAGCCCCTCCACCCGGGAGCTGTTTTTT.

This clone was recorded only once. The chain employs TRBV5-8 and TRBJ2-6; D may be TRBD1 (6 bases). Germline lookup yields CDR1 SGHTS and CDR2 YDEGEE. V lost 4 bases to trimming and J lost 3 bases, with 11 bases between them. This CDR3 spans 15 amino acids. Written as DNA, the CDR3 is TGTGCCAGCAGCATAACAGGGTTTGGGGCCAACGTCCTGACTTTC. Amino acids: CASSITGFGANVLTF.

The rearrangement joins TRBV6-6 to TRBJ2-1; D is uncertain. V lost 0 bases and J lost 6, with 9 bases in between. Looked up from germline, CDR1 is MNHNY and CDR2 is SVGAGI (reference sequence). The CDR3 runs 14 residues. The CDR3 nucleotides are TGTGCCAGCAGTTACTCCGACTTGGGCAATGAGCAGTTCTTC. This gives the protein CASSYSDLGNEQFF.

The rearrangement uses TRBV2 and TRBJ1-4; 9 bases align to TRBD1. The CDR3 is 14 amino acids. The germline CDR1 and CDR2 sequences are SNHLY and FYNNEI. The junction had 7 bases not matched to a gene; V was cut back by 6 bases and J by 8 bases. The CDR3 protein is CASRDRGGREKLFF. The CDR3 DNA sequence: TGTGCCAGCAGGGACAGGGGTGGTAGAGAAAAACTGTTTTTT.

Here the CDR3 reads CASSTGYGYEQYF. As DNA, the CDR3 is TGTGCCAGCAGTACAGGGTACGGCTACGAGCAGTACTTC. The chain has TRBV6-6 and TRBJ2-5; possible D gene TRBD1, 6 bases. The end of the DNA is better explained by TRBJ2-7, so the J call may be wrong. Germline V gene data show CDR1 as MNHNY and CDR2 as SVGAGI (reference sequence). CDR3 length: 13 amino acids.

The CDR3 reads CASSYAGLAGVYNEQFF. CDR3 nucleotides: TGCGCCAGCAGCTACGCTGGGCTAGCGGGAGTGTACAATGAGCAGTTCTTC. The chain joins TRBV5-1 to TRBJ2-1; 10 bases agree with TRBD2. Germline V gene data show CDR1 as SGHRS and CDR2 as YFSETQ. After removal of 3 bases from V and 4 bases from J, the junction contained 10 bases not matched to a gene. CDR3 size: 17 residues. Drawing the rest from reference TRBV5-1 and TRBJ2-1, the complete variable domain is KAGVTQTPRYLIKTRGQQVTLSCSPISGHRSVSWYQQTPGQGLQFLFEYFSETQRNKGNFPGRFSGRQFSNSRSEMNVSTLELGDSALYLCASSYAGLAGVYNEQFFGPGTRLTVL.

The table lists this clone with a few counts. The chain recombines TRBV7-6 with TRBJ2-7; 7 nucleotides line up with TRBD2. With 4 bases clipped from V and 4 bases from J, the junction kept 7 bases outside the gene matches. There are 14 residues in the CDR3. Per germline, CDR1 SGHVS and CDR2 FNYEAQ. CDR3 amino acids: CASSSGLLGYEQYF. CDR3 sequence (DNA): TGTGCCAGCAGCTCGGGACTACTGGGTTACGAGCAGTACTTC. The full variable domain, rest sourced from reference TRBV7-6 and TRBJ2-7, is GAGVSQSPRYKVTKRGQDVALRCDPISGHVSLYWYRQALGQGPEFLTYFNYEAQQDKSGLPNDRFSAERPEGSISTLTIQRTEQRDSAMYRCASSSGLLGYEQYFGPGTRLTVT.

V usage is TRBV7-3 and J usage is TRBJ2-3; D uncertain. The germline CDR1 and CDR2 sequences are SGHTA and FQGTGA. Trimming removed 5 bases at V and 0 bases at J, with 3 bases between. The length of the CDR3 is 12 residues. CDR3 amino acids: CASSPSTDTQYF. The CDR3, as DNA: TGTGCCAGCAGCCCTAGCACAGATACGCAGTATTTT.

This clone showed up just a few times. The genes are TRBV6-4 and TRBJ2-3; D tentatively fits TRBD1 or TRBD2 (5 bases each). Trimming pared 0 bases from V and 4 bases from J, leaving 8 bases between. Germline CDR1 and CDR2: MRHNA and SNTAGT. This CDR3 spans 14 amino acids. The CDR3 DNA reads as TGTGCCAGCAGTGACTCCCAGGGAGCAGATACGCAGTATTTT. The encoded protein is CASSDSQGADTQYF.

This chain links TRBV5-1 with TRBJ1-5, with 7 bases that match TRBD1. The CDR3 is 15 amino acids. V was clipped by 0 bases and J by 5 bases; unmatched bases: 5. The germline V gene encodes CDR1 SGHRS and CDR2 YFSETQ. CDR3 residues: CASSLAGTEYQPQHF. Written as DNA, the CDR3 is TGCGCCAGCAGCTTGGCCGGGACAGAATATCAGCCCCAGCATTTT. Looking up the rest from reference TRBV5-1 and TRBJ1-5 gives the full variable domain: KAGVTQTPRYLIKTRGQQVTLSCSPISGHRSVSWYQQTPGQGLQFLFEYFSETQRNKGNFPGRFSGRQFSNSRSEMNVSTLELGDSALYLCASSLAGTEYQPQHFGDGTRLSIL.

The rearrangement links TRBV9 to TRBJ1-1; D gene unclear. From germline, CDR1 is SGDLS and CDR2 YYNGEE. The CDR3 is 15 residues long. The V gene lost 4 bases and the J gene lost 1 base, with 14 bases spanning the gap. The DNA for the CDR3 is TGTGCCAGCAGCCCCCAGACGACATCGAACACTGAAGCTTTCTTT. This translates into CASSPQTTSNTEAFF.

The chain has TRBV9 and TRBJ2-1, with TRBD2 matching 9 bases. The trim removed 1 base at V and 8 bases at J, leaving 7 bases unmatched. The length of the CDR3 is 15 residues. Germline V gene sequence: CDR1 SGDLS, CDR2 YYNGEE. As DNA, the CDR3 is TGTGCCAGCAGCGTAAGTGGGACTAGCCTCTATGAGCAGTTCTTC. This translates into CASSVSGTSLYEQFF.

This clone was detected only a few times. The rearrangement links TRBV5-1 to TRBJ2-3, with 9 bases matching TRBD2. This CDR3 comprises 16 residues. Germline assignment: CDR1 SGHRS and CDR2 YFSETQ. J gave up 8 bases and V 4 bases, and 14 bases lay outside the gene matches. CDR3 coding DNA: TGCGCCAGCAGCCCCCGGACTAGCGCGGCACTCGGTACGCAGTATTTT. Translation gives CASSPRTSAALGTQYF.

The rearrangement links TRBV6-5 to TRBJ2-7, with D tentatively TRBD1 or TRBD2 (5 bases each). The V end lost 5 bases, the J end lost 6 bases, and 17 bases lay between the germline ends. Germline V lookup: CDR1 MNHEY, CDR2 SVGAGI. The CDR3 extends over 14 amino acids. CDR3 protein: CASSEMPARGEQYF. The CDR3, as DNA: TGTGCCAGCAGTGAGATGCCTGCGAGGGGCGAGCAGTACTTC.

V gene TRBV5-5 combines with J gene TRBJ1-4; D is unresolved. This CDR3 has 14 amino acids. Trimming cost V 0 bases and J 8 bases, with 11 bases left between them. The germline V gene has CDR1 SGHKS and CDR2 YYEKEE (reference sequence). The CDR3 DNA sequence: TGTGCCAGCAGCTTGGGATGGATACGGGAAAAACTGTTTTTT. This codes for CASSLGWIREKLFF.